This T cell receptor beta chain was sequenced in a study of cytomegalovirus exposure and HLA in healthy donors. Study outcomes and limitations: Analyses of presence and absence presupposed an approximately uniform sequencing depth across donors. Most TCRs appeared rarely, but some public TCRs recurred in many donors. The authors reported that TCR beta sequences could predict HLA-A and HLA-B alleles. These predictions were accurate for most subjects in the first cohort. It was confirmed in vitro that a few of the CMV-associated chains were specific for CMV antigens.

Germline assignment: CDR1 LNHNV and CDR2 YYDKDF (reference sequence). V was shortened by 0 bases and J by 5 bases, with 11 bases between the two germline ends. The CDR3 covers 15 residues. PCR used 60 Vbeta primers and 13 Jbeta primers. Sequencing used immunoSEQ multiplex PCR; TCRdb keeps in-frame clones, though not all of them. Altogether some 150,000 clones are present, roughly 87% being singletons, with the ten largest covering about 0.85%. As regards this clone: Its antigen remains unidentified.

V gene TRBV15 combines with J gene TRBJ1-5, with TRBD1 as a possible D gene (6 bases). The source material was PBMCs. This TCR was sampled from a woman aged 25 to 39 in good health and CMV-seronegative. This CDR3 reads CATSRDGGRDQPQHF. CDR3 in DNA: TGTGCCACCAGCAGAGATGGGGGCAGGGATCAGCCCCAGCATTTT.